This T cell receptor beta chain was recorded in a study of blood T cell repertoires in COVID-19 (dated by TCRdb to about 2020). Regarding the research as a whole: The collaborator samples originated in the United States, Italy and Spain and spanned the acute and convalescent phases of COVID-19. The material from the prospective study consisted of cDNA or gDNA derived from T cells, B-cell-depleted T cells, or PBMCs. Subjects who had been exposed to COVID-19, were actively infected with it, or had recovered from it provided the deeply sampled blood TCRbeta repertoires that made up the dataset. The repertoires were made available in a free public database intended to serve as a resource for research on the immune response to SARS-CoV-2. Sample metadata almost always included a de-identified subject ID, COVID-19 status, age in years and sex. Where available, HLA class I and class II types were obtained from metadata supplied by the sample provider rather than from assay-based typing. Samples were obtained from the ongoing ImmuneRACE study (first 160 participants) and from over a thousand subjects provided by 6 global collaborators.

This clone has a handful of counts. The specificity of this receptor is unknown. Base qualities were left out, and no much larger clone turns up one base away. TCRbeta CDR3 regions were amplified from genomic DNA by means of the immunoSEQ Assay, a bias-controlled multiplex PCR. The study's own analysis went as follows. Within the assay, amplification of reference gene primers was used to estimate how many nucleated cells each sample contained. To quantify the absolute abundance of each unique TCRbeta CDR3 rearrangement, sequence reads were collapsed and filtered. Productive Simpson clonality was computed per sample as the square root of Simpson's diversity index over productive rearrangements. TCRdb retrieved this table from immuneACCESS and kept in-frame rearrangements only. Not all clones are present; in checked studies, unresolved V genes account for under half, and no reason is known for the remainder. V and J calls and clone size are given by that table; D and trimming were obtained from the DNA. Across this sample there are under 150,000 clones, with 85% seen only once. Clones ranked in the top ten supply 13% of the sample.

Here is what the overall study found, with its caveats: How much clinical and demographic metadata was included differed by source and by participant, and the metadata was provided uncurated.

V is trimmed back by 2 bases and J by 0 bases, and the junction contains 11 bases that no gene match accounts for. The CDR3 runs 19 amino acids, cysteine and phenylalanine included. CDR3 DNA is the only sequence kept; it has 57 bases, read in frame from the first base. The CDR1 and CDR2 encoded by the germline V gene are SGHVS and FQNEAQ. Each collaborating institution followed its own protocols to collect whole blood in K2EDTA tubes. For TCRbeta analysis, collaborators shipped samples as frozen whole blood, isolated PBMCs, or DNA extracted from either of those sample types. Recombination linked TRBV7-8 to TRBJ2-3; TRBD2 aligns with 10 central bases. The sequencing input was peripheral blood. This clonotype originated in a human donor in a cohort sampled during active COVID-19. The CDR3 region has the sequence CASSLNPSGGETSTDTQYF. The base sequence is TGTGCCAGCAGCTTAAACCCTAGCGGGGGAGAAACTAGCACAGATACGCAGTATTTT.